This TCR beta chain was sequenced for a study of memory CD4+ T cells and cytomegalovirus serostatus (dated 2019 in TCRdb). Notes on the research overall: The roughly 35 healthy Belgian adults in the cohort included 9 who were CMV seropositive and approximately 25 who were CMV seronegative. To replicate a published TCR-based CMV serostatus classifier, the study sequenced CD4+ memory TCRbeta repertoires from a Belgian cohort whose cytomegalovirus serostatus was known. Study-wide findings and limitations: The results were interpreted as suggesting that the CMV-associated TCR signature is mostly present in the CD4+ memory repertoire. Only CD4+CD45RO+ memory cells were sequenced, in contrast to the original study, which included naive and memory CD4+ and CD8+ populations. CMV serostatus prediction reached a median bootstrapped AUC of about 0.94 with the original framework and just under 0.93 with a US-trained random forest. Among the 164 previously reported CMV-associated TCRbeta sequences, 60 to 85 showed up in the CD4+ memory repertoires, with each one found in between one and five individuals. On the Belgian cohort, the classifier built on the original framework reached a median bootstrapped AUC of around 0.96, with a 95% CI of 0.76-1.00.

The sample holds a few counts of this clone. Which antigen it targets is not known. No base-level quality is on record; no much larger clone is a single base apart. The Quick-DNA Microprep Kit was used to extract genomic DNA from the sorted cells. Amplification of TCRbeta DNA was done with the immunoSEQ hsTCRbeta kit, following the protocol from the manufacturer. TCRbeta libraries were sequenced on an Illumina MiSeq instrument. The authors' pipeline ran thus. Following removal of out-of-frame sequences, approximately 2.1 million distinct TCRbeta sequences were retained, with an average of roughly 62,000 per individual. Each individual was scored according to the count of 164 previously reported CMV-associated TCRbeta sequences and the total productive distinct TCRbeta count. A beta-binomial model was reimplemented in Python, and random forests from scikit-learn, run with default parameters, were trained on data from the US cohort. Classifier performance on the Belgian cohort was summarized as median AUC with percentile confidence intervals over 10,000 bootstrap iterations. TCRdb retrieved this table from immuneACCESS and kept in-frame rearrangements only. Not all clones are present; in checked studies, unresolved V genes account for under half, and no reason is known for the remainder. The V and J calls and clone size are taken from that table; D and trimming were inferred from the DNA. Counted in this sample were 35,000 to 55,000 clones; roughly three quarters of them appeared once. Of the sample, approximately 0.97% is held by the ten largest clones.

A FACSAria II was used to sort memory CD4+ T cells, defined as single viable CD3+CD4+CD8-CD45RO+ cells. To determine CMV serostatus, a Roche Elecsys assay was used that detects serum IgG against CMV pp150, pp28, p38 and p52. After thawing, total CD4+ T cells were enriched by positive selection with CD4 magnetic microbeads. The samples came from a different study that was designed specifically to examine the CD4+ T cell memory repertoire. Peripheral blood mononuclear cells were isolated and cryopreserved according to standard operating procedures, and serum was kept at -80 degrees C. The staining used CD3-PerCP (BW264/56), CD4-APC (RPA-T4), CD45RO-PE (UCHT1) and CD8-Pacific Orange (3B5) antibodies, and Sytox blue was used to exclude non-viable cells. At the junction V is shortened by 6 bases and J by 7 bases, with 15 bases in between. Spanning cysteine to phenylalanine, the CDR3 consists of 13 amino acids. Of all the DNA, just the CDR3 is kept, 39 bases in frame from base 1. Per the germline V gene (reference sequence), LNHDA is the CDR1 and SQIVND is the CDR2.

This sequence uses TRBV19 and TRBJ1-2, with the D gene not clear enough to name. Sequences were obtained from memory CD4+ T cells from blood. The sequence was collected from an adult in good health and CMV-seronegative. The CDR3 protein sequence reads: CASRVNGELGYTF. The nucleotide sequence reads as follows: TGTGCCAGTAGGGTAAACGGGGAGCTTGGCTACACCTTC.